This TCR beta chain was recovered during a study of cytomegalovirus exposure and HLA in healthy donors. Study-wide background: Earlier work reported 100 million or so unique TCR beta sequences from about 200 million T cells. Among around 400 genotyped donors, about 85% fell in the Caucasian-associated ancestry cluster.

V lost 0 bases to trimming and J lost 7 bases; unmatched junction nucleotides: 4. CDR1 and CDR2 from the germline V gene are KGHSH and LQKENI. The CDR3 is 16 residues long. The PCR employed 60 Vbeta primers together with 13 Jbeta primers. Repertoires were generated with immunoSEQ multiplex PCR, while TCRdb's copy carries only in-frame clones and drops some. The sample carries fewer than 150,000 clones, around 83% recorded once. Study-wide points: As a later analysis revealed, the rate of TCR association differed by HLA locus, with DRB1 most and HLA-C fewest. It was only CMV serostatus that was available as immune exposure information.

Remarks on this clone: What it binds is unknown.

The sample comprised PBMCs. This TCR was recovered from a woman in her twenties or thirties in good health and CMV-seropositive. The rearrangement joins TRBV18 to TRBJ2-1; 12 bases line up with TRBD2. In DNA form, the CDR3 reads TGTGCCAGCTCACCACCCTCTAGCGGGAGGGGGAATGAGCAGTTCTTC. It encodes CASSPPSSGRGNEQFF.